One sample yielded the 32 T cell receptor beta chains listed below, sequenced in a study of T-cell memory formation after mild COVID-19. TCRdb fed the 5' RACE reads into MiXCR, producing one record per CDR3 protein. Altogether 540,000 or so distinct CDR3 sequences are present, about a fifth being singletons, with the ten largest covering around 12%. Sequenced material: PBMCs or a T cell subset sorted from them (not recorded which). These receptors all come from an adult woman who had mild COVID-19 (a few samples of this study predate the infection). Cell type and time point are not known.

V usage is TRBV12-3 or TRBV12-4 and J usage is TRBJ2-3, with TRBD2 identical over 10 bases. The CDR3 runs 15 residues. The V gene end was trimmed by 6 bases and the J gene end by 4 bases; junction bases not matched to a gene: 7. CDR3 nucleotide sequence: TGTGCCAGCAGCCATCTAGCGGGGGTGGCAGATACGCAGTATTTT. This sequence encodes CASSHLAGVADTQYF.

The rearrangement joins TRBV7-9 to TRBJ2-7; no clear D. This CDR3 spans 13 amino acids. Trimming shortened V by 2 bases and J by 6 bases, and 11 bases separated the two germline ends. Germline values: CDR1 SEHNR, CDR2 FQNEAQ (reference sequence). The CDR3 reads CASSLRIVSEQYF. The CDR3 DNA follows: TGTGCCAGCAGCTTAAGGATTGTGAGCGAGCAGTACTTC.

The CDR3 nucleotides are TGTGCCATCAGTCCCGGGACAGGGGCAGGCTACACCTTC. Translated, it gives CAISPGTGAGYTF. This chain joins TRBV10-3 and TRBJ1-2; 10 bases align to TRBD1. The trim removed 5 bases at V and 8 bases at J, leaving 5 bases unmatched. Germline V gene sequence: CDR1 ENHRY, CDR2 SYGVKD. The CDR3 consists of 13 residues.

This clonotype was recorded a few times. The chain couples TRBV4-1 to TRBJ1-6, with a possible D match to TRBD1 (6 bases). With 1 base removed from V and 6 bases from J, the gap between germline ends came to 10 bases. The CDR3 has 15 residues. Germline V gene sequence: CDR1 MGHRA, CDR2 YSYEKL. The CDR3 sequence is CASSQAQGLNSPLHF. CDR3 in DNA: TGCGCCAGCAGCCAAGCCCAGGGGCTTAATTCACCCCTCCACTTT.

This rearrangement joins TRBV6-1 to TRBJ1-3, with a weak D call TRBD1 (5 bases). In germline, CDR1 is MNHNS, CDR2 SASEGT. This CDR3 comprises 17 residues. Trimming pared 1 base from V and 4 bases from J, leaving 17 bases between. The CDR3 is CASSEVPPGLSGNTIYF. The DNA of the CDR3 is TGTGCCAGCAGTGAAGTTCCGCCAGGGCTCTCCGGAAACACCATATATTTT.

The chain uses TRBV25-1 and TRBJ1-4; D uncertain. Deletions cut 5 bases from V and 3 bases from J, with 16 bases between. CDR1 is MGHDK, CDR2 SYGVNS, per germline. The CDR3 covers 16 residues. Here the CDR3 reads CASSPGEGVANEKLFF. CDR3 nucleotide sequence: TGTGCCAGCAGTCCCGGGGAGGGTGTAGCTAATGAAAAACTGTTTTTT.

The chain combines TRBV27 with TRBJ1-4; 8 bases line up with TRBD1. Per the germline V gene, CDR1 is MNHEY and CDR2 is SMNVEV (reference sequence). The CDR3 consists of 14 residues. J was trimmed by 5 bases and V by 3 bases; bases with no gene match: 2. DNA for the CDR3: TGTGCCAGCAGTTTCCAGGGGGCGAATGAAAAACTGTTTTTT. Translating gives CASSFQGANEKLFF.

This clonotype was counted a few times. This chain uses TRBV12-3 or TRBV12-4 with TRBJ2-5; 8 bases are a match to TRBD2. This CDR3 contains 13 residues. Trimming took 3 bases from V and 7 from J; bases not matched to a gene: 4. The CDR3: CASSFSGGGTQYF. The CDR3 DNA reads TGTGCCAGCAGTTTCTCCGGGGGGGGGACCCAGTACTTC.

V usage is TRBV4-3 and J usage is TRBJ2-7, with D perhaps TRBD1 (6 bases). The CDR3 is 14 residues long. V lost 3 bases and J lost 3, with 12 bases in between. The germline V gene has CDR1 LGHNA and CDR2 YSLEER. For the CDR3, the DNA is TGCGCCAGCAGCCAGGATGACAGGCTCTACGAGCAGTACTTC. Translation gives CASSQDDRLYEQYF.

This clonotype was counted between two and nine times. CDR3 coding DNA: TGCAGCGTCAGGGGGCGAGGTAATGAAAAACTGTTTTTT. It codes for CSVRGRGNEKLFF. The chain is built from TRBV29-1 and TRBJ1-4, with 8 bases matching TRBD1. J lost 4 bases, V lost 6 bases, and 4 bases had no gene match. This CDR3 has 13 residues. Germline-derived CDR1 and CDR2 are SQVTM and ANQGSEA.

The V and J genes are TRBV19 and TRBJ2-1; 9 positions match TRBD1. CDR1 is LNHDA, CDR2 SQIVND, per germline (reference sequence). V shed 5 bases and J 7 bases; nucleotides not matched to a gene: 9. The CDR3 consists of 15 residues. CDR3 residues: CASSPRDRAGNEQFF. The CDR3 DNA sequence: TGTGCCAGTAGTCCCCGGGACAGGGCAGGAAATGAGCAGTTCTTC.

The chain uses TRBV11-2 and TRBJ2-5; D remains ambiguous. The ends were cut back, 7 bases at V and 5 bases at J, with 14 bases in the middle. Germline V gene data show CDR1 as SGHAT and CDR2 as FQNNGV. The CDR3 extends over 13 amino acids. CDR3 sequence reads: CASTFTGGETQYF. Here the CDR3 DNA reads TGTGCCAGCACCTTCACGGGTGGGGAGACCCAGTACTTC.

This sequence joins TRBV7-8 and TRBJ2-3; D may be TRBD2 (6 bases). The V gene's germline CDR1 is SGHVS and CDR2 FQNEAQ. Trimming stripped 1 base from V and 9 bases from J, with 14 bases between. The CDR3 runs to 14 residues. CDR3 in DNA: TGTGCCAGCAGCTTAGTTGCGGGATTCGGAACGCAGTATTTT. Its translation: CASSLVAGFGTQYF.

The V gene is TRBV12-3 or TRBV12-4, the J gene TRBJ2-7, with D unresolved. V lost 1 base and J lost 0, with 10 bases in between. The CDR3 length is 15 residues. The CDR3, as DNA: TGTGCCAGCAGTTTAGTGAGTTTACCCTCCTACGAGCAGTACTTC. Translated: CASSLVSLPSYEQYF.

J is TRBJ2-1 and V is TRBV12-3 or TRBV12-4; 9 bases match TRBD1. This CDR3 comprises 17 residues. The trim removed 2 bases at V and 4 bases at J, leaving 9 bases unmatched. Here the CDR3 reads CASSLRVGGQGYNEQFF. CDR3 sequence (DNA): TGTGCCAGCAGTTTAAGGGTTGGGGGACAGGGATACAATGAGCAGTTCTTC.

CDR3 bases: TGTGCCAGCAGCTCTGACAGGGGGGCCTACGAGCAGTACTTC. This sequence encodes CASSSDRGAYEQYF. The V gene is TRBV7-2, the J gene TRBJ2-7; 9 bases fit TRBD1. From germline, CDR1 is SGHTA and CDR2 FQGNSA. This CDR3 spans 14 amino acids. The trim removed 4 bases at V and 2 bases at J, leaving 3 bases unmatched.

The chain has TRBV4-1 and TRBJ2-5; no definite D call. The germline CDR1 and CDR2 sequences are MGHRA and YSYEKL. V was trimmed by 3 bases and J by 2 bases, leaving 4 bases between them. This CDR3 region has 12 residues. The CDR3 bases are TGCGCCAGCAGCCACCCACAAGAGACCCAGTACTTC. It encodes CASSHPQETQYF.

This clonotype was counted a few times. The genes are TRBV9 and TRBJ2-3; the D is unclear. CDR1 is SGDLS, CDR2 YYNGEE, per germline. Trimming removed 0 bases at V and 6 bases at J, with 11 bases between. The CDR3 totals 14 residues. For the CDR3, the DNA is TGTGCCAGCAGCGTAGATGGACCCAGCGATACGCAGTATTTT. Residues: CASSVDGPSDTQYF.

This clonotype was counted between two and nine times. The rearrangement joins TRBV24-1 to TRBJ2-1, with TRBD1 matching 12 bases. The CDR3 is 13 residues long. V gave up 8 bases and J gave up 8 bases; unmatched junction bases: 3. Germline lookup yields CDR1 KGHDR and CDR2 SFDVKD. The CDR3 is CATTGQGAYEQFF. Here the CDR3 DNA reads TGTGCCACCACGGGACAGGGGGCCTATGAGCAGTTCTTC.

This clonotype was observed a few times. This chain uses TRBV25-1 with TRBJ2-7, with TRBD2 matching over 8 bases. The CDR3 has 14 residues. Germline V CDR1 and CDR2: MGHDK, SYGVNS. Trimming removed 6 bases from V and 3 bases from J; junction bases left unmatched: 7. CDR3 residues: CASRLAGPYYEQYF. The CDR3, as DNA: TGTGCCAGCAGATTAGCGGGACCGTACTACGAGCAGTACTTC.

The genes are TRBV19 and TRBJ1-2; 8 bases agree with TRBD1. V lost 6 bases and J lost 6; bases outside the gene matches: 6. This CDR3 is 13 amino acids long. CDR1 is LNHDA, CDR2 SQIVND, per germline (reference sequence). The CDR3, as DNA: TGTGCCAGTAGACCGACAGGGGCTAATGGCTACACCTTC. As protein: CASRPTGANGYTF.

This chain links TRBV29-1 with TRBJ2-5; no clear D. With 6 bases removed from V and 3 bases from J, the gap between germline ends came to 20 bases. The germline CDR1 and CDR2 sequences are SQVTM and ANQGSEA. The CDR3 runs 15 residues. The CDR3 here is CSVQTFYPFEETQYF. CDR3 coding DNA: TGCAGCGTCCAAACCTTCTACCCTTTTGAAGAGACCCAGTACTTC.

This clonotype was detected a few times. V gene TRBV5-1 combines with J gene TRBJ2-5; D is undetermined. This CDR3 has 12 amino acids. V was trimmed by 4 bases and J by 3 bases, leaving 7 bases between them. Germline V gene lookup returns CDR1 SGHRS and CDR2 YFSETQ. In DNA, the CDR3 is TGCGCCAGCAGCGACTCCGAAGAGACCCAGTACTTC. Its protein is CASSDSEETQYF.

This clonotype occurred many times. The chain couples TRBV7-2 to TRBJ2-7; the match to TRBD2 covers 14 bases. The length of the CDR3 is 16 residues. The germline V gene encodes CDR1 SGHTA and CDR2 FQGNSA. V shed 5 bases, J shed 4 bases, and the junction held 7 bases outside the gene matches. The CDR3 DNA sequence: TGTGCCAGCAGCCACGAGACTAGCGGGAGGGATTACGAGCAGTACTTC. It yields the protein CASSHETSGRDYEQYF.

Written as DNA, the CDR3 is TGTGCCAGCAGCTTATTGGTGGGCAGGAGCACAGATACGCAGTATTTT. Translation: CASSLLVGRSTDTQYF. V usage is TRBV7-8 and J usage is TRBJ2-3; no clear D gene. V lost 2 bases to trimming and J lost 0 bases, with 12 bases between them. Germline V gene sequence: CDR1 SGHVS, CDR2 FQNEAQ. This CDR3 region has 16 residues.

This rearrangement joins TRBV12-3 or TRBV12-4 to TRBJ2-2; 8 bases are shared with TRBD1. J lost 5 bases, V lost 6 bases, and 8 bases had no gene match. The CDR3 spans 15 residues. CDR3 DNA sequence: TGTGCCAGCAGCAGGACAGGGAGCGCAACCGGGGAGCTGTTTTTT. This translates into CASSRTGSATGELFF.

The chain carries TRBV2 and TRBJ1-6; tentative D call: TRBD1 (5 bases). The germline CDR1 and CDR2 sequences are SNHLY and FYNNEI. This CDR3 spans 16 amino acids. Trimming shortened V by 5 bases and J by 7 bases, and 18 bases separated the two germline ends. CDR3 protein: CASSSLDTGENSPLHF. Here the CDR3 DNA reads TGTGCCAGCAGTTCATTGGACACGGGGGAGAATTCACCCCTCCACTTT.

This clonotype was seen a handful of times. The chain carries TRBV12-3 or TRBV12-4 and TRBJ2-1, with D uncertain. V was cut by 1 base and J by 5 bases, with 9 bases left in between. The CDR3 spans 14 residues. The CDR3 reads CASSLGNIHNEQFF. CDR3 nucleotide sequence: TGTGCCAGCAGTTTAGGAAACATTCACAATGAGCAGTTCTTC.

J is TRBJ2-7 and V is TRBV27, with D possibly being TRBD1 (5 bases). Germline V gene lookup returns CDR1 MNHEY and CDR2 SMNVEV (reference sequence). Trimming removed 6 bases at V and 5 bases at J, with 14 bases between. The CDR3 consists of 13 residues. In DNA, the CDR3 is TGTGCCAGCAGGCGCGTGGTGACAGACGAGCAGTACTTC. Protein product: CASRRVVTDEQYF.

The rearrangement links TRBV5-1 to TRBJ2-2, with unresolved D. V lost 3 bases and J 8 bases, leaving 11 bases between the germline ends. The CDR3 runs 13 residues. Germline CDR1 and CDR2: SGHRS and YFSETQ. The CDR3 reads CASSWNFGGELFF. CDR3 DNA: TGCGCCAGCAGCTGGAATTTCGGGGGGGAGCTGTTTTTT.

The rearrangement uses TRBV4-2 and TRBJ1-4, with TRBD1 as a possible D gene (6 bases). The germline V gene encodes CDR1 LGHNA and CDR2 YNFKEQ. This CDR3 has 14 residues. Trimming removed 2 bases from V and 7 bases from J, with 11 bases in between. In DNA, the CDR3 is TGTGCCAGCAGCCAACAAGACAGGACTGAAAAACTGTTTTTT. Translation gives CASSQQDRTEKLFF.

This clonotype has only a few counts. The V gene is TRBV20-1, the J gene TRBJ2-3, with 12 bases that match TRBD2. Trimming at V came to 6 bases and at J to 3 bases, leaving 10 bases not matched to a gene. CDR3 size: 16 residues. Germline assignment: CDR1 DFQATT and CDR2 SNEGSKA (reference sequence). The CDR3 sequence: CSATSSGGAWTDTQYF. In DNA, the CDR3 is TGCAGTGCAACCTCTAGCGGGGGGGCTTGGACAGATACGCAGTATTTT.